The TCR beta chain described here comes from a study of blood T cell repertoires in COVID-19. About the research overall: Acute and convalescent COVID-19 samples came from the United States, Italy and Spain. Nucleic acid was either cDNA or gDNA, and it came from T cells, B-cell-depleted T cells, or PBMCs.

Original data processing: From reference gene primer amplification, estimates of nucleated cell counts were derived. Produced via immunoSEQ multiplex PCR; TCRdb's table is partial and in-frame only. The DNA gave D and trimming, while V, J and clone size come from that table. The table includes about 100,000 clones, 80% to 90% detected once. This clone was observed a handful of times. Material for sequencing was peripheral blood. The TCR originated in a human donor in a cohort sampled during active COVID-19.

CDR3 amino acids: CASSQEAGGAQPQHF. DNA of the CDR3: TGTGCCAGCAGCCAAGAAGCAGGGGGCGCCCAGCCCCAGCATTTT. This chain uses TRBV3-1 (or the pseudogene TRBV3-2) with TRBJ1-5; 8 positions agree with TRBD1. With 0 bases clipped from V and 7 bases from J, the junction kept 5 bases outside the gene matches. This CDR3 has 15 residues. Germline V lookup: CDR1 LGHDT, CDR2 YNNKEL (reference sequence).